The sequence of this T cell receptor beta chain was determined in a study of neoadjuvant anti-PD-1 for oral cavity cancer. Background on the study: Around day 43, patients without progression received a fourth nivolumab dose before surgery.

In its sample, this clone was seen once. Here immunoSEQ multiplex PCR was the method, and the copy in TCRdb shows in-frame clones only, minus some. The sample has 7,500 to 8,000 clones, 70% seen once. The time point: after neoadjuvant nivolumab, at surgical resection. Analysis of PBMCs was direct, with no culture step. This CDR3 spans 18 amino acids. Per the germline V gene, CDR1 is SGHRS and CDR2 is YFSETQ. V lost 0 bases, J lost 4 bases, and 9 bases stayed unmatched. This chain joins TRBV5-1 and TRBJ2-2; 10 positions agree with TRBD1. Sequences were derived from PBMCs, sampled after nivolumab (anti-PD-1) treatment. The TCR sequence derives from a person between 40 and 79 years old with oral cavity squamous cell carcinoma. The CDR3 region has the DNA TGCGCCAGCAGCTTGGTCGTCTGGACAGGGGGAGTCACCGGGGAGCTGTTTTTT. It encodes CASSLVVWTGGVTGELFF.